This T cell receptor (beta chain) was found in a study of CD8+ T cells in alopecia areata. Study at large: By percentage of affected scalp area, the severity of treated patients was scored.

Treatment noted: oral pan-JAK inhibitor, 5-10 mg twice daily. General study points: Many expanded lesional clones persisted in scalp and blood during tofacitinib treatment.

Remarks on this clone: The antigen is unknown.

Extraction and reverse transcription of RNA yielded cDNA as the sequencing template. Produced via immunoSEQ multiplex PCR; TCRdb's table is partial and in-frame only. This table has approximately 210,000 clones, 45% to 65% appearing once. The specimen comprised CD4+ T cells sorted from blood, sampled at week 4, from a patient treated with tofacitinib. This sequence was found in a human donor with alopecia areata.

CDR3 DNA sequence: TGTGCCAGCAGCGTAGCCCCCCATATGGCGGGGGGGCACGATGAGCAGTTCTTC. This codes for CASSVAPHMAGGHDEQFF. This chain connects TRBV9 to TRBJ2-1, with 9 positions matching TRBD2. The CDR3 has 18 amino acids. Germline-derived CDR1 and CDR2 are SGDLS and YYNGEE. With V trimmed by 0 bases and J by 8 bases, 15 bases remained unmatched.